Sequencing of this T cell receptor (beta chain) was carried out in a study of blood T cell repertoires in COVID-19. About the study: Whether acute or convalescent, the COVID-19 samples came from the United States, Italy and Spain. The analysed material was cDNA or gDNA that came from T cells, B-cell-depleted T cells, or PBMCs.

Germline CDR1 is MGHRA and CDR2 is YSYEKL. V was clipped by 2 bases and J by 7 bases, with 12 bases between them. The CDR3 extends over 14 amino acids. Authors' methods: Amplifying reference gene primers gave estimates of nucleated cell counts. The repertoire was sequenced with immunoSEQ multiplex PCR; TCRdb's copy has only in-frame clones and lacks some. From that table come the V and J calls and clone size; the DNA was used to work out D and trimming. Among roughly 200,000 clones listed, 75% to 95% were seen once. Sequenced: peripheral blood. The receptor was derived from a man aged 45 to 65 with acute or convalescent COVID-19. This chain joins TRBV4-1 and TRBJ1-5; D possibly corresponds to TRBD1 (6 bases). CDR3 in DNA: TGCGCCAGCAGCCAATGGGGGCTGGGACAGCCCCAGCATTTT. This codes for CASSQWGLGQPQHF.